The 27 T cell receptor beta chains below were found in one sample sequenced in a study of identical twins. TCRdb recomputed calls from the 5' RACE reads with MiXCR, one row per CDR3 protein. The repertoire consists of around 690,000 distinct CDR3 sequences, with around 20% occurring once and the leading ten covering 4% to 5.5%. This sample was also put to use in a study of T cells expressing NK-cell markers.

Specimen: PBMCs. The receptors were gathered from a woman aged 18-29 years in good health.

Only a few counts were recorded for this clonotype. The gene calls are TRBV10-3 and TRBJ2-3, with 11 bases fitting TRBD2. This CDR3 region has 16 residues. Germline V CDR1 and CDR2: ENHRY, SYGVKD. V shed 6 bases and J 5 bases; nucleotides not matched to a gene: 10. CDR3 amino acids: CAISRISGGAGDTQYF. CDR3 coding DNA: TGTGCCATCAGCCGAATTAGCGGGGGGGCCGGAGATACGCAGTATTTT.

This clonotype was counted at least ten times. V is TRBV5-1 and J is TRBJ2-7; TRBD1 or TRBD2 may be the D gene (5 bases each). V lost 0 bases to trimming and J lost 1 base, with 11 bases between them. The CDR3 covers 15 residues. CDR1 and CDR2 from the germline V gene are SGHRS and YFSETQ. CDR3 sequence: CASSLETGPSYEQYF. CDR3 DNA: TGCGCCAGCAGCTTGGAAACGGGACCTTCCTACGAGCAGTACTTC. The full variable domain, with the rest looked up from reference TRBV5-1 and TRBJ2-7, is KAGVTQTPRYLIKTRGQQVTLSCSPISGHRSVSWYQQTPGQGLQFLFEYFSETQRNKGNFPGRFSGRQFSNSRSEMNVSTLELGDSALYLCASSLETGPSYEQYFGPGTRLTVT.

The chain carries TRBV5-1 and TRBJ2-7, with 7 bases fitting TRBD1. V dropped 7 bases and J dropped 0; count of bases not matched to a gene: 1. The V gene's germline CDR1 is SGHRS and CDR2 YFSETQ. The CDR3 runs 12 residues. The CDR3 spells CASQGVSYEQYF. The CDR3 coding sequence is TGCGCCAGCCAGGGGGTCTCCTACGAGCAGTACTTC.

V usage is TRBV7-9 and J usage is TRBJ2-7; D is perhaps TRBD2 (5 bases). CDR1 and CDR2 from the germline V gene are SEHNR and FQNEAQ (reference sequence). The length of the CDR3 is 14 residues. Trimming cost V 5 bases and J 3 bases, with 14 bases left between them. This chain's CDR3 is CASSGPGVSYEQYF. Written as DNA, the CDR3 is TGTGCCAGCAGCGGTCCCGGGGTAAGCTACGAGCAGTACTTC.

This clonotype was observed many times. The chain is built from TRBV6-5 and TRBJ1-2; TRBD1 matches at 11 bases. The CDR3 is made up of 17 amino acids. The V gene's germline CDR1 is MNHEY and CDR2 SVGAGI. J was trimmed by 4 bases and V by 2 bases; bases with no gene match: 9. CDR3 amino acids: CASSYGTGGKASYGYTF. CDR3 sequence (DNA): TGTGCCAGCAGTTACGGGACAGGGGGTAAAGCCTCCTATGGCTACACCTTC.

The chain joins TRBV20-1 to TRBJ2-1; TRBD2 is a possible D gene (6 bases). The V and J ends lost 2 bases and 7 bases respectively, with 15 bases between them. The V gene's germline CDR1 is DFQATT and CDR2 SNEGSKA (reference sequence). There are 14 residues in the CDR3. CDR3 sequence reads: CSARFGLGGNEQFF. DNA for the CDR3: TGCAGTGCTAGATTCGGACTGGGAGGTAATGAGCAGTTCTTC.

This clonotype came up many times. CDR3 loop: CSASSGAYNEQFF. For the CDR3, the DNA is TGCAGTGCTTCTAGCGGGGCTTACAATGAGCAGTTCTTC. The J gene is TRBJ2-1, the V gene TRBV20-1; 9 bases match TRBD2. The CDR3 spans 13 residues. Germline V CDR1 and CDR2: DFQATT, SNEGSKA (reference sequence). Unmatched junction bases numbered 3, after V lost 5 bases and J lost 4 bases.

This clonotype has just a few counts. This sequence joins TRBV12-3 or TRBV12-4 and TRBJ2-5, with unresolved D. The CDR3 sequence is 13 residues long. The V gene lost 7 bases and the J gene lost 4 bases, with 13 bases spanning the gap. The DNA of the CDR3 is TGTGCCAGCACCCTTGGTCCAGGAGAGACCCAGTACTTC. Amino acids: CASTLGPGETQYF.

This clonotype was counted a few times. The chain uses TRBV4-3 and TRBJ2-1; no definite D call. Trimming took 0 bases from V and 11 from J, leaving 11 bases between them. Germline assignment: CDR1 LGHNA and CDR2 YSLEER. This CDR3 is built from 13 residues. CDR3 amino acids: CASSQDRRLKQFF. For the CDR3, the DNA is TGCGCCAGCAGCCAAGATCGACGGCTAAAGCAGTTCTTC.

The chain uses TRBV3-1 and TRBJ2-1; D not certain. CDR3 size: 13 residues. Germline V gives CDR1 LGHDT, CDR2 YNNKEL (reference sequence). V was pared by 6 bases and J by 8 bases, with 14 bases between. CDR3 coding DNA: TGTGCCAGCAGTCTCCCACCGGTGGATGAGCAGTTCTTC. It specifies CASSLPPVDEQFF.

J is TRBJ2-1 and V is TRBV11-2, with D perhaps matching TRBD2 (5 bases). V gave up 4 bases and J gave up 3 bases, with 22 bases separating them. The CDR3 spans 18 residues. The germline gives CDR1 SGHAT, CDR2 FQNNGV. The CDR3 sequence is CASSSPGSSPTLYNEQFF. The CDR3 DNA is TGTGCCAGCAGCTCTCCCGGGTCTAGCCCGACCCTCTACAATGAGCAGTTCTTC.

The rearrangement uses TRBV9 and TRBJ2-1; D might be TRBD2 (6 bases). CDR1 and CDR2 from the germline V gene are SGDLS and YYNGEE. The CDR3 is 12 amino acids. Trimming left V 7 bases short and J 12 bases short, with 17 bases between. The CDR3 region is CASSDGAGWQFF. DNA of the CDR3: TGTGCCAGCTCAGACGGTGCGGGATGGCAGTTCTTC.

V usage is TRBV5-1 and J usage is TRBJ2-1; perhaps TRBD2 as D (7 bases). V dropped 1 base and J dropped 9 bases, with 14 bases sitting between them. Per the germline V gene, CDR1 is SGHRS and CDR2 is YFSETQ. This CDR3 is built from 14 residues. DNA for the CDR3: TGCGCCAGCAGCTTGTGGGGGGGCCGGGGTGAGCAGTTCTTC. Translated: CASSLWGGRGEQFF.

In the case of this clonotype: A much larger clone differs by one base, so this may be a read error. This chain uses TRBV12-3 or TRBV12-4 with TRBJ2-7, with 13 positions matching TRBD2. The V segment lost 4 bases and the J segment 5 bases; nucleotides outside the gene matches: 2. The CDR3 is 14 amino acids. The CDR3 protein is CASSWTSGSNEQYF. In nucleotides, the CDR3 is TGTGCCAGCAGTTGGACTAGCGGGAGTAACGAGCAGTACTTC.

The chain carries TRBV5-1 and TRBJ1-1, with 7 bases matching TRBD1. The V gene's germline CDR1 is SGHRS and CDR2 YFSETQ. The CDR3 spans 16 residues. V trimming: 5 bases; J trimming: 0 bases; junction bases outside the gene matches: 10. The CDR3 sequence is CASRPGTDFMNTEAFF. DNA of the CDR3: TGCGCCAGCAGGCCCGGGACAGACTTTATGAACACTGAAGCTTTCTTT. The variable domain in full, completed from reference TRBV5-1 and TRBJ1-1, reads KAGVTQTPRYLIKTRGQQVTLSCSPISGHRSVSWYQQTPGQGLQFLFEYFSETQRNKGNFPGRFSGRQFSNSRSEMNVSTLELGDSALYLCASRPGTDFMNTEAFFGQGTRLTVV.

The chain is built from TRBV5-5 and TRBJ2-7; 8 nucleotides line up with TRBD1. The CDR3 contains 14 residues. V lost 2 bases and J lost 5; bases outside the gene matches: 6. Germline V CDR1 and CDR2: SGHKS, YYEKEE (reference sequence). CDR3 protein: CASSFRLTGDEQYF. The DNA for the CDR3 is TGTGCCAGCAGCTTCCGATTGACAGGGGACGAGCAGTACTTC. Full variable domain (outside the CDR3, taken from reference TRBV5-5 and TRBJ2-7): DAGVTQSPTHLIKTRGQQVTLRCSPISGHKSVSWYQQVLGQGPQFIFQYYEKEERGRGNFPDRFSARQFPNYSSELNVNALLLGDSALYLCASSFRLTGDEQYFGPGTRLTVT.

This rearrangement joins TRBV20-1 to TRBJ2-1; 10 positions match TRBD2. The CDR3 extends over 16 amino acids. Germline CDR1 is DFQATT and CDR2 is SNEGSKA (reference sequence). Unmatched junction bases numbered 7, after V lost 4 bases and J lost 1 base. The chain's CDR3 is CSATPLAGTSYNEQFF. CDR3 nucleotides: TGCAGTGCTACCCCACTAGCGGGAACATCCTACAATGAGCAGTTCTTC.

This clonotype was counted once. The rearrangement uses TRBV12-3 or TRBV12-4 and TRBJ2-3; maybe TRBD1 (5 bases). This CDR3 comprises 14 residues. The V and J ends lost 6 bases and 5 bases respectively, with 15 bases between them. The CDR3 reads CASSRGAAVDTQYF. The CDR3, as DNA: TGTGCCAGCAGCCGTGGGGCAGCAGTAGATACGCAGTATTTT.

This clonotype has more than one count but fewer than ten. The chain has TRBV20-1 and TRBJ1-2, with TRBD1 matching 8 bases. The CDR3 has 14 amino acids. Per the germline V gene, CDR1 is DFQATT and CDR2 is SNEGSKA (reference sequence). The V gene end was trimmed by 6 bases and the J gene end by 8 bases; junction bases not matched to a gene: 14. This chain's CDR3 is CSANAPDRAGGYTF. The CDR3 DNA reads as TGCAGTGCCAACGCCCCGGACAGGGCGGGGGGCTACACCTTC.

This clonotype occurred a few times. The V gene is TRBV6-2 or TRBV6-3, the J gene TRBJ2-3; TRBD2 is a possible D gene (5 bases). Germline V gene data show CDR1 as MNHEY and CDR2 as SVGEGT. CDR3 length: 13 residues. With 8 bases removed from V and 8 bases from J, the gap between germline ends came to 17 bases. CDR3 protein: CASGLREPLTQYF. CDR3 coding DNA: TGTGCCAGCGGCCTACGGGAACCCCTTACGCAGTATTTT.

The V and J genes are TRBV4-3 and TRBJ1-4; 7 nucleotides match TRBD1. The V gene's germline CDR1 is LGHNA and CDR2 YSLEER. The CDR3 sequence is 15 residues long. The V gene end was trimmed by 3 bases and the J gene end by 8 bases; junction bases not matched to a gene: 9. CDR3 protein: CASSHDRVGREKLFF. The CDR3 DNA follows: TGCGCCAGCAGCCACGACAGGGTAGGGAGAGAAAAACTGTTTTTT.

This clonotype has more than one count but fewer than ten. This chain uses TRBV10-3 with TRBJ2-7; 9 bases align to TRBD1. Losses at the gene ends were 10 bases for V and 1 base for J; bases not matched to a gene: 20. The CDR3 is made up of 18 amino acids. Germline loops: CDR1 ENHRY, CDR2 SYGVKD. Here the CDR3 DNA reads TGTGCCACTAGGGCTCGGACAGGGGAAGGGGGACATTCCTACGAGCAGTACTTC. This codes for CATRARTGEGGHSYEQYF.

This clonotype came up a few times. J is TRBJ2-1 and V is TRBV20-1, with D tentatively TRBD2 (6 bases). The germline V and J ends were trimmed by 1 base and 10 bases, with 14 bases remaining between them. CDR3 size: 13 residues. Germline V lookup: CDR1 DFQATT, CDR2 SNEGSKA (reference sequence). This CDR3 is CSARGPSGPEQFF. The CDR3 DNA is TGCAGTGCTAGAGGCCCCAGCGGGCCCGAGCAGTTCTTC.

This clonotype appeared many times. The rearrangement links TRBV5-5 to TRBJ1-1; the D is unclear. The CDR3 loop spans 13 amino acids. The germline gives CDR1 SGHKS, CDR2 YYEKEE (reference sequence). Deletions cut 0 bases from V and 5 bases from J, with 8 bases between. CDR3 residues: CASSLVLMTEAFF. The CDR3 DNA is TGTGCCAGCAGCTTGGTTTTGATGACTGAAGCTTTCTTT.

This clonotype occurred many times. Here the CDR3 DNA reads TGTGCCAGCAGCCAAGACAATCAAGGGGTGTACTATGGCTACACCTTC. This sequence encodes CASSQDNQGVYYGYTF. The V and J genes are TRBV3-1 and TRBJ1-2, with a possible D match to TRBD1 (5 bases). Germline CDR1 LGHDT, CDR2 YNNKEL (reference sequence). V was shortened by 0 bases and J by 3 bases, with 14 bases between the two germline ends. CDR3 size: 16 residues.

The rearrangement uses TRBV20-1 and TRBJ2-3; 10 nucleotides line up with TRBD2. The CDR3 runs to 16 residues. V lost 6 bases and J lost 0; bases outside the gene matches: 9. Germline CDR1 DFQATT, CDR2 SNEGSKA (reference sequence). Here the CDR3 reads CSAYSGTSVSTDTQYF. The DNA of the CDR3 is TGCAGTGCATACTCCGGGACTAGCGTCAGCACAGATACGCAGTATTTT.

V is TRBV6-1 and J is TRBJ2-7; 10 nucleotides align to TRBD1. With V trimmed by 5 bases and J by 0 bases, 7 bases remained unmatched. From germline, CDR1 is MNHNS and CDR2 SASEGT. The CDR3 has 16 amino acids. CDR3 loop: CASSKSGQGHSYEQYF. CDR3 sequence (DNA): TGTGCCAGCAGTAAGTCGGGACAGGGGCACTCCTACGAGCAGTACTTC.